This TCR beta chain appears in the sequencing data of a study of vaccination and CD4 T cells after COVID-19. A remark on this clonotype: Its antigen is as yet unknown.

Cultured CD4+ T cell DNA was sequenced using the Oncomine TCR Beta short-read assay. The authors extracted genomic DNA from cultured CD4+ T cells. TCRdb recomputed calls from the PCR reads with MiXCR, one row per CDR3 protein. The data contain approximately 16,000 distinct CDR3 sequences, roughly 74% of them singletons. Treatment denoted: roughly ten-day PBMC culture with coronavirus spike peptide pools or control peptides (ViraFEST assay). The trim removed 2 bases at V and 2 bases at J, leaving 11 bases unmatched. The CDR3 runs 17 residues. CDR1 is DFQATT and CDR2 is SNEGSKA in the germline V gene (reference sequence). Study-wide points: SARS-CoV-2-reactive clonotypes showed a nonsignificant median rise from roughly 21 to 40.

The material sequenced was CD4+ T cells from blood, cultured in vitro, taken after SARS-CoV-2 vaccination. The sequence came from a human donor who received a COVID-19 vaccine. The chain uses TRBV20-1 and TRBJ1-2, with TRBD1 matching over 10 bases. CDR3 residues: CSARPPGQGSFNYGYTF. CDR3 nucleotide sequence: TGCAGTGCTAGACCACCGGGACAGGGGTCATTCAACTATGGCTACACCTTC.